Below are 19 T cell receptor beta chains sequenced from a single sample in a study of cytomegalovirus exposure and HLA in healthy donors. The study ran its PCR with 60 Vbeta and 13 Jbeta primers. Assay: immunoSEQ multiplex PCR; the TCRdb copy retains only in-frame clones and omits some. This sample has about 150,000 clones, with approximately 80% found just once. Material: PBMCs. Receptor source: a man younger than 35 in good health and CMV-seronegative.

This chain connects TRBV28 to TRBJ1-6; tentatively, D is TRBD1 (6 bases). The germline V and J ends were trimmed by 3 bases and 8 bases, with 17 bases remaining between them. CDR1 is MDHEN, CDR2 SYDVKM, per germline. This CDR3 region has 16 residues. The CDR3 spells CASSFSGGRLYSPLHF. The CDR3 coding sequence is TGTGCCAGCAGTTTCAGCGGGGGCAGGCTCTATTCACCCCTCCACTTT. The variable domain in full, with the rest retrieved from reference TRBV28 and TRBJ1-6, is DVKVTQSSRYLVKRTGEKVFLECVQDMDHENMFWYRQDPGLGLRLIYFSYDVKMKEKGDIPEGYSVSREKKERFSLILESASTNQTSMYLCASSFSGGRLYSPLHFGNGTRLTVT.

The chain links TRBV7-8 to TRBJ2-7, with D tentatively TRBD1 (5 bases). V was shortened by 2 bases and J by 2 bases, with 13 bases between the two germline ends. This CDR3 spans 15 amino acids. Germline CDR1 SGHVS, CDR2 FQNEAQ. The CDR3 loop is CASSLPRVGTYEQYF. CDR3 in DNA: TGTGCCAGCAGCTTACCCAGGGTCGGAACCTACGAGCAGTACTTC.

The chain couples TRBV7-2 to TRBJ1-2; 9 bases agree with TRBD1. Germline V gene sequence: CDR1 SGHTA, CDR2 FQGNSA. V was clipped by 4 bases and J by 6 bases; unmatched bases: 12. This CDR3 is 16 amino acids long. The chain's CDR3 is CASSSTPGQGRNGYTF. CDR3 nucleotides: TGTGCCAGCAGCTCTACCCCGGGACAGGGACGTAATGGCTACACCTTC.

CDR3 protein: CASTPGLAGGDEQFF. The CDR3 DNA is TGTGCCAGCACCCCGGGACTAGCGGGGGGTGATGAGCAGTTCTTC. V gene TRBV2 combines with J gene TRBJ2-1; TRBD2 matches at 15 bases. The CDR3 runs 15 residues. The V and J ends lost 7 bases and 8 bases, in that order; junction bases with no gene match: 6. CDR1 and CDR2 from the germline V gene are SNHLY and FYNNEI.

This chain links TRBV19 with TRBJ2-2; D perhaps matches TRBD2 (6 bases). Germline V gives CDR1 LNHDA, CDR2 SQIVND (reference sequence). The length of the CDR3 is 16 residues. V was pared by 6 bases and J by 5 bases, with 19 bases between. DNA for the CDR3: TGTGCCAGTAGGACGGGTGCCCCCGGAGGGACCGGGGAGCTGTTTTTT. It encodes CASRTGAPGGTGELFF.

In DNA form, the CDR3 reads TGTGCCAGCAGCTTAGGTGGAGACTATGGCTACACCTTC. Its protein product is CASSLGGDYGYTF. The chain links TRBV7-8 to TRBJ1-2; D call uncertain. CDR3 length: 13 amino acids. With 1 base removed from V and 3 bases from J, the gap between germline ends came to 6 bases. CDR1 and CDR2 from the germline V gene are SGHVS and FQNEAQ. The variable domain in full, completed from reference TRBV7-8 and TRBJ1-2, reads GAGVSQSPRYKVAKRGQDVALRCDPISGHVSLFWYQQALGQGPEFLTYFQNEAQLDKSGLPSDRFFAERPEGSVSTLKIQRTQQEDSAVYLCASSLGGDYGYTFGSGTRLTVV.

The chain links TRBV27 to TRBJ2-7, with D maybe TRBD1 (6 bases). V lost 3 bases and J lost 5, with 20 bases in between. Looked up from germline, CDR1 is MNHEY and CDR2 is SMNVEV (reference sequence). CDR3 length equals 16 residues. The CDR3, as DNA: TGTGCCAGCAGTTTCGCGACAGGCCGCTTCCCCCACGAGCAGTACTTC. Translated, it gives CASSFATGRFPHEQYF.

This rearrangement joins TRBV6-5 to TRBJ2-5; 11 bases agree with TRBD2. V dropped 5 bases and J dropped 3; count of bases not matched to a gene: 5. CDR1 and CDR2 (germline): MNHEY, SVGAGI. The CDR3 is 15 residues long. CDR3 residues: CASSQSGLAEETQYF. CDR3 DNA sequence: TGTGCCAGCAGTCAGTCGGGACTAGCGGAAGAGACCCAGTACTTC.

This chain joins TRBV25-1 and TRBJ2-2, with no clear D. Trimming took 8 bases from V and 6 from J, leaving 7 bases between them. Germline loops: CDR1 MGHDK, CDR2 SYGVNS. The CDR3 extends over 11 amino acids. The CDR3 loop is CASLSAGELFF. The CDR3 DNA reads TGTGCCAGCCTGAGTGCCGGGGAGCTGTTTTTT.

This sequence joins TRBV7-8 and TRBJ1-5, with 9 nucleotides matching TRBD1. The trim removed 5 bases at V and 4 bases at J, leaving 3 bases unmatched. The CDR3 extends over 14 amino acids. Germline V lookup: CDR1 SGHVS, CDR2 FQNEAQ. CDR3 nucleotide sequence: TGTGCCAGCAGCGGGGACAGGGATAATCAGCCCCAGCATTTT. Encoded protein: CASSGDRDNQPQHF. Looking up the rest from reference TRBV7-8 and TRBJ1-5 gives the full variable domain: GAGVSQSPRYKVAKRGQDVALRCDPISGHVSLFWYQQALGQGPEFLTYFQNEAQLDKSGLPSDRFFAERPEGSVSTLKIQRTQQEDSAVYLCASSGDRDNQPQHFGDGTRLSIL.

The chain employs TRBV11-1 and TRBJ2-7; 12 nucleotides match TRBD1. V shed 3 bases and J 7 bases; nucleotides not matched to a gene: 7. In germline, CDR1 is SGHAT, CDR2 FQDESV (reference sequence). CDR3 size: 15 residues. In DNA, the CDR3 is TGTGCCAGCAGCTTCCTGGGACAGGGGGCGGGAGAGCAGTACTTC. It codes for CASSFLGQGAGEQYF.

This chain joins TRBV7-3 and TRBJ2-2; tentatively, D is TRBD2 (5 bases). Trimming left V 10 bases short and J 2 bases short, with 11 bases between. CDR3 length: 13 amino acids. CDR1 and CDR2 from the germline V gene are SGHTA and FQGTGA. CDR3 DNA: TGTGCCACGCGCCGGGATAACACCGGGGAGCTGTTTTTT. It yields the protein CATRRDNTGELFF.

In this sample, this clone turned up once. J is TRBJ1-5 and V is TRBV6-1, with 7 bases identical to TRBD1. This CDR3 is built from 13 residues. Per the germline V gene, CDR1 is MNHNS and CDR2 is SASEGT. The ends lost 7 bases at V and 7 bases at J; junction bases unmatched: 7. The CDR3 DNA reads as TGTGCCAGCAAGGGGGCAGGGACCCAGCCCCAGCATTTT. It encodes CASKGAGTQPQHF.

About this clone: One end of the junction is discordant with germline, which a read error may explain. The chain has TRBV7-9 and TRBJ2-5; D is unresolved. The germline V gene has CDR1 SEHNR and CDR2 FQNEAQ (reference sequence). The CDR3 sequence is 11 residues long. The CDR3 protein is CSSSPQETQYF. CDR3 coding DNA: TGTTCCAGCAGCCCTCAGGAGACCCAGTACTTC.

This clone was found once. J is TRBJ2-7 and V is TRBV5-1; 7 bases fit TRBD1. The V segment lost 7 bases and the J segment 2 bases; nucleotides outside the gene matches: 9. Germline assignment: CDR1 SGHRS and CDR2 YFSETQ. The length of the CDR3 is 14 residues. CDR3: CASGRQGRPYEQYF. CDR3 sequence (DNA): TGCGCCAGCGGCCGACAGGGAAGGCCCTACGAGCAGTACTTC.

This chain's CDR3 is CASSFSQSYEQYF. CDR3 DNA sequence: TGTGCCAGCAGCTTTAGCCAGAGCTACGAGCAGTACTTC. The chain is built from TRBV5-6 and TRBJ2-7; the D is unclear. Germline V gives CDR1 SGHDT, CDR2 YYEEEE. The CDR3 is 13 amino acids. V shed 2 bases and J shed 3 bases, with 9 bases lying between them.

The V and J genes are TRBV5-1 and TRBJ2-2; perhaps TRBD1 as D (6 bases). The CDR3 runs to 14 residues. Looked up from germline, CDR1 is SGHRS and CDR2 is YFSETQ. V dropped 3 bases and J dropped 2 bases, with 8 bases sitting between them. This CDR3 is CASSWDTNTGELFF. As DNA, the CDR3 is TGCGCCAGCAGCTGGGACACCAACACCGGGGAGCTGTTTTTT.

This sequence joins TRBV4-1 and TRBJ2-1, with 11 bases lining up with TRBD2. Germline values: CDR1 MGHRA, CDR2 YSYEKL. Trimming at V came to 1 base and at J to 8 bases, leaving 4 bases not matched to a gene. The CDR3 consists of 15 residues. DNA of the CDR3: TGCGCCAGCAGCCAAGTTAGCGGGAGGGCCGATGAGCAGTTCTTC. It yields the protein CASSQVSGRADEQFF.

The chain combines TRBV6-4 with TRBJ1-2; 7 nucleotides agree with TRBD1. V was pared by 2 bases and J by 4 bases, with 10 bases of the junction left unmatched. The CDR3 spans 16 residues. CDR1 and CDR2 (germline): MRHNA, SNTAGT. CDR3: CASSDQFPGDSYGYTF. The DNA of the CDR3 is TGTGCCAGCAGTGACCAATTCCCGGGGGACAGCTATGGCTACACCTTC.